This T cell receptor (beta chain) was recorded in a study of cytomegalovirus exposure and HLA in healthy donors. Of note for this clone: Its antigen is currently unknown.

Study-level results: V- and J-gene trimming in TCR beta was tied to a missense DCLRE1C variant by an analysis performed later.

Per the germline V gene, CDR1 is SGHRS and CDR2 is YFSETQ. The CDR3 consists of 15 residues. The trim removed 3 bases at V and 3 bases at J, leaving 7 bases unmatched. The study ran its PCR with 60 Vbeta and 13 Jbeta primers. Using immunoSEQ multiplex PCR, the repertoire was profiled, and TCRdb retains in-frame clones only, with some absent. The sample lists some 130,000 clones, around four fifths occurring once. The source of this sequence is a woman between 45 and 60 years old in good health and CMV-seropositive. The chain recombines TRBV5-1 with TRBJ2-3; 7 positions agree with TRBD1. Sequencing was performed on PBMCs. CDR3 residues: CASSSEPQGTDTQYF. The DNA of the CDR3 is TGCGCCAGCAGCTCGGAGCCACAGGGGACAGATACGCAGTATTTT.